The sequence of this T cell receptor beta chain was determined in a study of radiotherapy plus CTLA-4 blockade in lung cancer. The wider study: Objective responses occurred in around 20% of patients; approximately 33% had disease control.

As concerns this clone: One end of the junction is discordant with germline, which a read error may explain.

The table came from immunoSEQ multiplex PCR; TCRdb's copy has only in-frame clones and leaves some out. The repertoire holds 90,000 or so clones, with roughly four fifths as singletons. Material: peripheral blood, obtained from a patient treated with radiotherapy plus ipilimumab. The source is a human donor with non-small cell lung cancer who had stable disease on radiotherapy plus ipilimumab.

In DNA form, the CDR3 reads TGCGCCAGCAGCCAAGGGTCTGGACTAGCGGGCGCCGTTAGCTTC. This codes for CASSQGSGLAGAVSF. This chain connects TRBV4-1 to TRBJ2-7; 11 positions agree with TRBD2. Germline CDR1 is MGHRA and CDR2 is YSYEKL. The CDR3 loop spans 15 amino acids.